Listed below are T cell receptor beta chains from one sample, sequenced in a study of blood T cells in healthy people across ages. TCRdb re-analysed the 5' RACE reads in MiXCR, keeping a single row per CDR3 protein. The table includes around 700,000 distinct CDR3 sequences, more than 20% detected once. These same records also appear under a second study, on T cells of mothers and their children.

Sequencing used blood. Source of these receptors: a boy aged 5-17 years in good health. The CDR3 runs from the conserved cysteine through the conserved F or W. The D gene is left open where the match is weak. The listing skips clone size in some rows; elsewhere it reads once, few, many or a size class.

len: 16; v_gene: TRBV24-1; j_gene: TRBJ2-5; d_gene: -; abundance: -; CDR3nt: TGTGCCACCAGTCCCGGGGCGAAGGGTACCCGAGAGACCCAGTACTTC; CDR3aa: CATSPGAKGTRETQYF
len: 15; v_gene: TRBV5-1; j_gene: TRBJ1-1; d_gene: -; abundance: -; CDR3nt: TGCGCCAGCAGCTTGTGGGGGCACGAAAGGCCTGAAGCTTTCTTT; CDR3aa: CASSLWGHERPEAFF
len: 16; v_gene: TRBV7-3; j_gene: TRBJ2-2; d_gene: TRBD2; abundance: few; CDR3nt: TGTGCCAGCAGCTTATTGGGACTAGCGAGCACCGGGGAGCTGTTTTTT; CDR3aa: CASSLLGLASTGELFF
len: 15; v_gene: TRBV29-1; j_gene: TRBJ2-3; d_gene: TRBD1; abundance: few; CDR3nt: TGCAGCGGGACGACAGGGGGGTACAGCACAGATACGCAGTATTTT; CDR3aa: CSGTTGGYSTDTQYF
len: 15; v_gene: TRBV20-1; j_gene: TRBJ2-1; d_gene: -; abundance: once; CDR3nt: TGCAGTGCTTTCCGGGACTTGAGCTCCTACAATGAGCAGTTCTTC; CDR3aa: CSAFRDLSSYNEQFF
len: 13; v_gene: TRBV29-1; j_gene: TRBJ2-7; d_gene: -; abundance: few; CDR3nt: TGCAGCGTTGAAGTAGGGGGGCGGAACGAGCAGTACTTC; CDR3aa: CSVEVGGRNEQYF
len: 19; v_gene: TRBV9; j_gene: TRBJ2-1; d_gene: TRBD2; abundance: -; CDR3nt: TGTGCCAGCAGCGTAGAGTCGGGGACTAGCGGGCCCCCTCACAATGAGCAGTTCTTC; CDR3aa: CASSVESGTSGPPHNEQFF
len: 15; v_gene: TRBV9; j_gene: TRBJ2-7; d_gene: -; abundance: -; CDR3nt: TGTGCCAGCAGCCTCCAATTGACGGGAGTCTACGAGCAGTACTTC; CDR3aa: CASSLQLTGVYEQYF
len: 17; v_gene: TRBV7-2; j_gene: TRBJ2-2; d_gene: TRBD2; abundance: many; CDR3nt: TGTGCCAGCAGCTCCGTAGGCGGGAGGGCGGGCACCGGGGAGCTGTTTTTT; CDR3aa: CASSSVGGRAGTGELFF
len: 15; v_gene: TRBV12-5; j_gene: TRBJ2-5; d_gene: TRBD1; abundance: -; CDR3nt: TGTGCTAGTGGCTTGAAATCGGACAGGGGAGAGACCCAGTACTTC; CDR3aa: CASGLKSDRGETQYF
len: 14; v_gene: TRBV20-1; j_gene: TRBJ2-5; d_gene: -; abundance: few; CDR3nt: TGCAGTGCTAGGATCCGGATAGGGGAAGAGACCCAGTACTTC; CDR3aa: CSARIRIGEETQYF
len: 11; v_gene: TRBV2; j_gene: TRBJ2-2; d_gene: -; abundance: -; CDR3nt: TGTGCCAGCAGTGAAATGGGGGAGCTGTTTTTT; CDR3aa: CASSEMGELFF
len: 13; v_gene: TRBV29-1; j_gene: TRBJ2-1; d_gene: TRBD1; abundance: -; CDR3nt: TGCAGCGTTCCCGACAGGGGTAGGAATGAGCAGTTCTTC; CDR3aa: CSVPDRGRNEQFF
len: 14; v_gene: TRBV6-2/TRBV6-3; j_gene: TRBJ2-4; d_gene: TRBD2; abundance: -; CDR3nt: TGTGCCAGCAGTTTACTAGCGGGGATGAACATTCAGTACTTC; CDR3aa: CASSLLAGMNIQYF
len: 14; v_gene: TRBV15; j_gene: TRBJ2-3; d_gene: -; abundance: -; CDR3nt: TGTGCCACCAGCCTTGACAGGCGCACAGATACGCAGTATTTT; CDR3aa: CATSLDRRTDTQYF
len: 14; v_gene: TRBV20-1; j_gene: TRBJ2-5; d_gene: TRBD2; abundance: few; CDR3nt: TGCAGTGCTAGGGGAGGAGCGGGAATCGAGACCCAGTACTTC; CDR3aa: CSARGGAGIETQYF
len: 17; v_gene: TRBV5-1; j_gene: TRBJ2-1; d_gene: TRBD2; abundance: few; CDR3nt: TGCGCCAGCAGCTCTAGGACTAGCGGGAGGACCTACAATGAGCAGTTCTTC; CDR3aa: CASSSRTSGRTYNEQFF
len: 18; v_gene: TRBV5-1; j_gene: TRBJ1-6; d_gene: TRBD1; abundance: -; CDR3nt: TGCGCCAGCAGCCCACAGACGTCGAACAGGGGCCATAATTCACCCCTCCACTTT; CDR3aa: CASSPQTSNRGHNSPLHF
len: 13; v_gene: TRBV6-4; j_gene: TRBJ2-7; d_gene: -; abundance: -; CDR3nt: TGTGCCAGCAGTGGGGGTATCTGCTACGAGCAGTACTTC; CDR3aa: CASSGGICYEQYF
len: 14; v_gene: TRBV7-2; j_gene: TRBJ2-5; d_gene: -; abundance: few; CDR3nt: TGTGCCAGCACCACCAGGGGGGGATGGGAGACCCAGTACTTC; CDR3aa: CASTTRGGWETQYF
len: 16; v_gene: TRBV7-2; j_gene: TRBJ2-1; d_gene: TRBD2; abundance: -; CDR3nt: TGTGCCAGCAGCCAGGCGGGGGGGCTGGGCTACAATGAGCAGTTCTTC; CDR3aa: CASSQAGGLGYNEQFF
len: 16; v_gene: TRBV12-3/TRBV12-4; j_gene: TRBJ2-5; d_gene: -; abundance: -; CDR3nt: TGTGCCAGCAGGGGAGTAGTGGGGAGGACACAAGAGACCCAGTACTTC; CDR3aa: CASRGVVGRTQETQYF
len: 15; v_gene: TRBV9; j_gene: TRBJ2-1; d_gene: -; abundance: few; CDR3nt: TGTGCCAGCAGCGAGATGGGGAGCTCCTACAATGAGCAGTTCTTC; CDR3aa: CASSEMGSSYNEQFF
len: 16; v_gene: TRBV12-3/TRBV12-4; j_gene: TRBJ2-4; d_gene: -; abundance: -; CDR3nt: TGTGCCAGCAGCCCCTCCGGGCGGGGAGCCAAAAACATTCAGTACTTC; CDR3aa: CASSPSGRGAKNIQYF
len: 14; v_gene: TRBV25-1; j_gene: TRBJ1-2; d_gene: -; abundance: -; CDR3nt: TGTGCCAGCAGTGATCCGACAACTAACTATGGCTACACCTTC; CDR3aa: CASSDPTTNYGYTF
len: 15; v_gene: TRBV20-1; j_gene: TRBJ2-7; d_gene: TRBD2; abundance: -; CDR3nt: TGCAGTGCTGCCCGGGCGGGGGGCCAAGCCTACGAGCAGTACTTC; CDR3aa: CSAARAGGQAYEQYF
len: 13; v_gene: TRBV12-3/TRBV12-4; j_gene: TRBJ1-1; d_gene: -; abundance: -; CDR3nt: TGTGCCAGCAGTCCTGCAGCGAACACTGAAGCTTTCTTT; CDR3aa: CASSPAANTEAFF
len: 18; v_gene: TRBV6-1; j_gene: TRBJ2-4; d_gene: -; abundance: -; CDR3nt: TGTGCCAGCAGACCCGGGGGTGGCAGCCCAGCGTTGGAAAACATTCAGTACTTC; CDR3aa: CASRPGGGSPALENIQYF
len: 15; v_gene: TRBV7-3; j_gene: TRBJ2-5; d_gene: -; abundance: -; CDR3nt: TGTGCCAGCAGCTCCTTCGGCACTAGCTGGGAGACCCAGTACTTC; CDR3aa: CASSSFGTSWETQYF
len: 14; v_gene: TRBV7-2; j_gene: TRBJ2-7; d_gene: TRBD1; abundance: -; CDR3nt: TGTGCCAGCAGCGACGACAGGGTCTCCTACGAGCAGTACTTC; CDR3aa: CASSDDRVSYEQYF
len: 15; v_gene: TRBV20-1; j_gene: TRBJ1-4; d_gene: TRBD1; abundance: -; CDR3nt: TGCAGTGCTAGGGCGCACAGGGGCCGCAATGAAAAACTGTTTTTT; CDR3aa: CSARAHRGRNEKLFF
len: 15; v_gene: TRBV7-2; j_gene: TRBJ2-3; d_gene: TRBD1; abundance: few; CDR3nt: TGTGCCAGCAGCTACCAAAAGGGGGCCACAGATACGCAGTATTTT; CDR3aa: CASSYQKGATDTQYF
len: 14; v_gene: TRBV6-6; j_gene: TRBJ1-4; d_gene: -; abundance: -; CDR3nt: TGTGCCAGCACCCTCGCGACCCGGAGTGAAAAACTGTTTTTT; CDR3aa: CASTLATRSEKLFF
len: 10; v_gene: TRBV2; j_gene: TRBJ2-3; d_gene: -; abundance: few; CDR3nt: TGTGCCAGCTACACAGATACGCAGTATTTT; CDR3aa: CASYTDTQYF
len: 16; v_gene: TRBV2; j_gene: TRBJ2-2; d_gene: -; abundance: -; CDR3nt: TGTGCCAGCAGTGAAATCGGGCCCACCACGACCGGGGAGCTGTTTTTT; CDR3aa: CASSEIGPTTTGELFF
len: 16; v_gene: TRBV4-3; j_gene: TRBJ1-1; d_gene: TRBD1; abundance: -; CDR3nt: TGCGCCAGCAGTCAAGAATTACAGGGGCTTTCCTCTAAAGCTTTCTTT; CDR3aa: CASSQELQGLSSKAFF
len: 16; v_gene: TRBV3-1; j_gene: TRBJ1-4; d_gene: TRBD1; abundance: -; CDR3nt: TGTGCCAGCAGGCCCCACCAGGGACAGGGAGAGGGAAAACTGTTTTTT; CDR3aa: CASRPHQGQGEGKLFF
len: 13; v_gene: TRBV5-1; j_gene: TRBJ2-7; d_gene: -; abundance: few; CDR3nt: TGCGCCAGCAGCTCCGCCACCTACTACGAGCAGTACTTC; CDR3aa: CASSSATYYEQYF
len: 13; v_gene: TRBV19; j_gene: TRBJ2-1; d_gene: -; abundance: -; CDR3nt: TGTGCCAGTAGTATTATGGGAAACAATGAGCAGTTCTTC; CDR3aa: CASSIMGNNEQFF